The clone carrying this TCR beta chain was detected ten times or more. Where ophthalmopathy was present, donors had moderate-to-severe activity, CAS ≥3, NOSPECS ≥4 and duration under 3 months. As diagnostic evidence, clinical symptoms, serum thyroxine, TRAb, thyroid ultrasound and orbital computed tomography were relied upon. The data are from a study of Graves' ophthalmopathy and Graves' hyperthyroidism. Study overall: No treatment had been given when peripheral blood was collected at initial diagnosis.

Trimming at V came to 2 bases and at J to 5 bases, leaving 1 base not matched to a gene. Germline V CDR1 and CDR2: SGHRS, YFSETQ. The CDR3 spans 13 residues. RNA transcripts were the source from which TCR beta CDR3 regions were amplified. Following a first-round RT-PCR that used HTBI primers, a second-round multiplex PCR was carried out. From the multiplex PCR reads, TCRdb called clonotypes with MiXCR, one entry per CDR3 protein. The data contain over 450,000 distinct CDR3 sequences, about 15% of them singletons. This rearrangement joins TRBV5-1 to TRBJ1-5; TRBD1 aligns across 7 bases. Material: blood. The origin of this receptor is a woman in her thirties with Graves' ophthalmopathy. CDR3 nucleotide sequence: TGCGCCAGCAGCTTAGGGGGCGATCAGCCCCAGCATTTT. Translation gives CASSLGGDQPQHF. The complete variable domain, with remaining parts taken from reference TRBV5-1 and TRBJ1-5, reads KAGVTQTPRYLIKTRGQQVTLSCSPISGHRSVSWYQQTPGQGLQFLFEYFSETQRNKGNFPGRFSGRQFSNSRSEMNVSTLELGDSALYLCASSLGGDQPQHFGDGTRLSIL.